These 16 T cell receptor beta chains originate from one sample sequenced in a study of T cells in Graves' hyperthyroidism and ophthalmopathy. The investigators amplified TCR beta CDR3 regions from RNA transcripts. With the HTBI primer set, the TCR CDR3 went through a first round of RT-PCR. TCRdb re-called the multiplex PCR reads with MiXCR, one entry per CDR3 protein. Among about 500,000 distinct CDR3 sequences, approximately 49% were seen once, and the ten largest hold around two fifths. Sequencing was carried out using peripheral blood or thyroid tissue (not recorded which). The receptors derive from an adult woman with Graves' disease, either hyperthyroidism or ophthalmopathy (not recorded which).

This chain joins TRBV20-1 and TRBJ2-1; 7 bases map to TRBD2. The CDR3 loop spans 13 amino acids. Trimming at V came to 4 bases and at J to 6 bases, leaving 6 bases not matched to a gene. Germline values: CDR1 DFQATT, CDR2 SNEGSKA (reference sequence). As DNA, the CDR3 is TGCAGTGCTACTGGGACTACCACCAATGAGCAGTTCTTC. It yields the protein CSATGTTTNEQFF.

This clonotype appeared many times. The chain links TRBV9 to TRBJ2-5; 9 nucleotides match TRBD2. Germline-derived CDR1 and CDR2 are SGDLS and YYNGEE. The CDR3 extends over 15 amino acids. V was clipped by 4 bases and J by 5 bases; unmatched bases: 9. This chain's CDR3 is CASSSTLAGGETQYF. The CDR3 DNA sequence: TGTGCCAGCAGCTCGACACTAGCGGGCGGGGAGACCCAGTACTTC.

This chain connects TRBV7-9 to TRBJ1-4, with 9 bases lining up with TRBD1. CDR3 size: 16 residues. With V trimmed by 2 bases and J by 5 bases, 6 bases remained unmatched. Per germline, CDR1 SEHNR and CDR2 FQNEAQ (reference sequence). This CDR3 reads CASSLPWGQGNEKLFF. CDR3 in DNA: TGTGCCAGCAGCTTACCGTGGGGACAGGGAAATGAAAAACTGTTTTTT.

This clonotype has ten or more counts. This chain joins TRBV2 and TRBJ1-1; TRBD1 matches 7 bases. CDR1 is SNHLY and CDR2 is FYNNEI in the germline V gene. Trimming at V came to 7 bases and at J to 5 bases, leaving 10 bases not matched to a gene. CDR3 length: 14 residues. In DNA form, the CDR3 reads TGTGCCAGCATGGCAAGGGGGCGCGGGACTGAAGCTTTCTTT. Protein sequence: CASMARGRGTEAFF.

This clonotype was counted at least ten times. The chain is built from TRBV9 and TRBJ1-3; D call uncertain. V dropped 4 bases and J dropped 3 bases, with 14 bases sitting between them. The germline CDR1 and CDR2 sequences are SGDLS and YYNGEE. The CDR3 is 15 amino acids. The CDR3: CASSKFQSRGNTIYF. The CDR3 region has the DNA TGTGCCAGCAGCAAATTCCAAAGCCGTGGAAACACCATATATTTT. Combining the CDR3 with reference TRBV9 and TRBJ1-3 gives the whole variable domain DSGVTQTPKHLITATGQRVTLRCSPRSGDLSVYWYQQSLDQGLQFLIQYYNGEERAKGNILERFSAQQFPDLHSELNLSSLELGDSALYFCASSKFQSRGNTIYFGEGSWLTVV.

This clonotype was picked up many times. The chain has TRBV2 and TRBJ1-4; D gene ambiguous. With 7 bases removed from V and 0 bases from J, the gap between germline ends came to 9 bases. The CDR3 spans 14 residues. Per germline, CDR1 SNHLY and CDR2 FYNNEI. The CDR3 nucleotides read TGTGCCAGCACCCGGATAGCAACTAATGAAAAACTGTTTTTT. Translating it yields CASTRIATNEKLFF.

In this sample, this clonotype turned up many times. This rearrangement joins TRBV12-3 or TRBV12-4 to TRBJ1-5; D uncertain. V gave up 0 bases and J gave up 2 bases, with 14 bases separating them. This CDR3 is built from 17 residues. DNA of the CDR3: TGTGCCAGCAGTTTAGCGCTCGGAGGGCGCGGCAATCAGCCCCAGCATTTT. Translation: CASSLALGGRGNQPQHF.

The chain joins TRBV4-2 to TRBJ2-5; D call uncertain. The CDR3 consists of 13 residues. Per the germline V gene, CDR1 is LGHNA and CDR2 is YNFKEQ. V dropped 0 bases and J dropped 4 bases, with 6 bases sitting between them. The CDR3 is CASSQDQRETQYF. As DNA, the CDR3 is TGTGCCAGCAGCCAAGATCAGAGAGAGACCCAGTACTTC.

This clonotype was observed many times. The chain has TRBV20-1 and TRBJ2-7; D might be TRBD2 (6 bases). There are 13 residues in the CDR3. Trimming shortened V by 3 bases and J by 3 bases, and 12 bases separated the two germline ends. In germline, CDR1 is DFQATT, CDR2 SNEGSKA (reference sequence). The DNA for the CDR3 is TGCAGTGCTAGTGGTATGGAGGGCTACGAGCAGTACTTC. Protein sequence: CSASGMEGYEQYF.

This clonotype was observed a handful of times. The chain uses TRBV24-1 and TRBJ2-3; 9 bases map to TRBD1. J lost 4 bases, V lost 7 bases, and 8 bases had no gene match. In germline, CDR1 is KGHDR, CDR2 SFDVKD. The CDR3 loop spans 15 amino acids. The CDR3 DNA follows: TGTGCCACCAGCGCCGGGACAGGGAAAGCAGATACGCAGTATTTT. This sequence encodes CATSAGTGKADTQYF.

CDR3: CASSLSGEALHF. Written as DNA, the CDR3 is TGTGCCAGCAGTTTAAGCGGAGAGGCCCTCCACTTT. The chain has TRBV12-3 or TRBV12-4 and TRBJ1-6; D gene unclear. The V end lost 2 bases, the J end lost 14 bases, and 10 bases lay between the germline ends. The CDR3 contains 12 residues.

In its sample, this clonotype was seen a few times. The rearrangement uses TRBV7-2 and TRBJ2-7, with 7 bases that match TRBD1. There are 15 residues in the CDR3. V was clipped by 3 bases and J by 2 bases; unmatched bases: 7. Germline CDR1 and CDR2: SGHTA and FQGNSA. CDR3 bases: TGTGCCAGCAGCTTCGCCCCACAGGGGACCTACGAGCAGTACTTC. Its protein product is CASSFAPQGTYEQYF.

This clonotype occurred once. The chain couples TRBV7-3 to TRBJ2-2; a weak D match, TRBD1 (6 bases). Germline V gene data show CDR1 as SGHTA and CDR2 as FQGTGA. The CDR3 extends over 14 amino acids. V dropped 5 bases and J dropped 5 bases, with 12 bases sitting between them. For the CDR3, the DNA is TGTGCCAGCAGCCGGGCAGGGGAAACCGGGGAGCTGTTTTTT. Translating it yields CASSRAGETGELFF.

The genes are TRBV7-2 and TRBJ2-7; 9 nucleotides align to TRBD2. The trim removed 1 base at V and 3 bases at J, leaving 4 bases unmatched. CDR3 length equals 15 residues. Germline V lookup: CDR1 SGHTA, CDR2 FQGNSA. CDR3 sequence: CASSLGGLASYEQYF. The CDR3 region has the DNA TGTGCCAGCAGCTTAGGAGGACTAGCGAGCTACGAGCAGTACTTC.

At least ten counts were recorded for this clonotype. The V call is TRBV4-2, the J call TRBJ2-6; 7 bases match TRBD2. This CDR3 has 16 residues. Trimming took 0 bases from V and 2 from J; bases not matched to a gene: 1. Germline V gives CDR1 LGHNA, CDR2 YNFKEQ. CDR3 bases: TGTGCCAGCAGCCAAGATGGACTAGCTGGGGCCAACGTCCTGACTTTC. It codes for CASSQDGLAGANVLTF.

Details on this clonotype: Since the CDR3 does not end with the conserved phenylalanine or tryptophan, this likely comes from a read error. The rearrangement links TRBV15 to TRBJ1-5; D unresolved. Deletions cut 0 bases from V and 1 base from J, with 7 bases between. The CDR3 is 15 amino acids. CDR1 and CDR2 from the germline V gene are LNHNV and YYDKDF (reference sequence). The CDR3 region is CATSRDADSNQPQHL. CDR3 nucleotide sequence: TGTGCCACCAGCAGAGATGCGGACAGCAATCAGCCCCAGCATCTT.